This TCR beta chain is from a study of blood T cell repertoires in COVID-19. Study summary: The samples span acute and convalescent COVID-19 from the United States, Italy and Spain. T cells, B-cell-depleted T cells, or PBMCs supplied cDNA or gDNA.

V was clipped by 3 bases and J by 4 bases, with 9 bases between them. The CDR3 covers 14 residues. Germline CDR1 is SEHNR and CDR2 is FQNEAQ (reference sequence). This clone is a singleton in its sample. Authors' analysis steps: Amplifying reference gene primers gave estimates of nucleated cell counts. Using immunoSEQ multiplex PCR, the repertoire was profiled, and TCRdb retains in-frame clones only, with some absent. Clonal size and the V and J genes are those of that table, whereas D and trimming came from the DNA. Of over 90,000 clones listed, 81% were seen once; the top ten hold approximately 4.5%.

Input material: peripheral blood. This chain joins TRBV7-9 and TRBJ1-4, with D unclear. The clonotype originates from a man in his sixties with acute or convalescent COVID-19. CDR3 loop: CASSFSNNNEKLFF. The CDR3 DNA reads as TGTGCCAGCAGCTTCAGTAACAATAATGAAAAACTGTTTTTT.